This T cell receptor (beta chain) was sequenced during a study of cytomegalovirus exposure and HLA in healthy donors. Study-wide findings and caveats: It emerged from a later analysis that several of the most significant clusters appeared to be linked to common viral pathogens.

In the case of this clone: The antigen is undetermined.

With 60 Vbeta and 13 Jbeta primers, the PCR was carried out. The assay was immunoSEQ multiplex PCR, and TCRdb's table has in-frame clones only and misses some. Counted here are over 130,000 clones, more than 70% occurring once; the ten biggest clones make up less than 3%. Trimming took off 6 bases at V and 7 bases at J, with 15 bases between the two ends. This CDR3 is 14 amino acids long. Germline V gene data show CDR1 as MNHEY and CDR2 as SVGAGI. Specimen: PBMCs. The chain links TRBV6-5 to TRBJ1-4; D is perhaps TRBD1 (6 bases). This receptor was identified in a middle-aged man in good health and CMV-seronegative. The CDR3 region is CASRDSTTGEKLFF. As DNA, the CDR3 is TGTGCCAGCAGGGACAGCACAACCGGTGAAAAACTGTTTTTT.